The 17 T cell receptor beta chains presented below share a single source sample, sequenced in a study of Ad26.COV2.S vaccination and SARS-CoV-2 variants. Using immunoSEQ multiplex PCR, the repertoire was profiled, and TCRdb retains in-frame clones only, with some absent. The table shows about 320,000 clones, with about 85% occurring only once. Sample treatment: around 19 received Ad26.COV2.S at low or high dose, single or two shots; roughly 5 received placebo; per-sample allocation not given. The samples were gathered on day 63 after the first injection of vaccine or placebo. The sample was peripheral blood, taken in a trial of Ad26.COV2.S vaccine versus placebo. The receptors here all came from a person between 18 and 65 years old who received the Ad26.COV2.S COVID-19 vaccine or a placebo.

V usage is TRBV27 and J usage is TRBJ2-2; weak D call: TRBD2 (6 bases). Trimming removed 3 bases from V and 9 bases from J, with 11 bases in between. CDR1 MNHEY and CDR2 SMNVEV come from the germline V gene (reference sequence). This CDR3 has 13 amino acids. CDR3 loop: CASSLSGRWELFF. Here the CDR3 DNA reads TGTGCCAGCAGTTTGTCGGGGAGGTGGGAGCTGTTTTTT.

This chain connects TRBV5-4 to TRBJ1-4; tentatively, D is TRBD1 (5 bases). V shed 0 bases and J shed 7 bases, with 7 bases lying between them. The germline V gene has CDR1 SGHNT and CDR2 YYREEE (reference sequence). The CDR3 covers 13 residues. CDR3 in amino acids: CASSLAGREKLFF. The CDR3 DNA follows: TGTGCCAGCAGCTTGGCAGGGCGTGAAAAACTGTTTTTT.

J is TRBJ2-3 and V is TRBV5-1; 8 bases are shared with TRBD1. V dropped 4 bases and J dropped 4; count of bases not matched to a gene: 11. CDR3 size: 16 residues. CDR1 and CDR2 from the germline V gene are SGHRS and YFSETQ. DNA of the CDR3: TGCGCCAGCAGCCAGAAGGACAGGGTGGGCCCAGATACGCAGTATTTT. Translated, it gives CASSQKDRVGPDTQYF.

The chain links TRBV4-1 to TRBJ2-3; 11 positions match TRBD2. V shed 4 bases and J 2 bases; nucleotides not matched to a gene: 11. This CDR3 spans 18 amino acids. The germline V gene has CDR1 MGHRA and CDR2 YSYEKL. CDR3 protein: CASSPPTRLAGPTDTQYF. The CDR3 nucleotides are TGCGCCAGCAGCCCCCCCACCAGACTAGCGGGACCCACAGATACGCAGTATTTT.

The J gene is TRBJ2-5, the V gene TRBV4-1; maybe TRBD1 (6 bases). Trimming shortened V by 2 bases and J by 1 base, and 14 bases separated the two germline ends. CDR3 length equals 16 residues. CDR1 MGHRA and CDR2 YSYEKL come from the germline V gene. The CDR3 DNA follows: TGCGCCAGCAGCCAAAAACCAGGACAGTCCCAAGAGACCCAGTACTTC. Translation gives CASSQKPGQSQETQYF.

This clone was observed a handful of times. The chain employs TRBV28 and TRBJ1-1, with 7 bases aligning to TRBD1. CDR1 and CDR2 from the germline V gene are MDHEN and SYDVKM. Trimming removed 5 bases from V and 5 bases from J; junction bases left unmatched: 17. This CDR3 spans 17 amino acids. The CDR3 loop is CASSVFRQGAPETEAFF. Here the CDR3 DNA reads TGTGCCAGCAGTGTCTTTCGACAGGGCGCCCCCGAGACTGAAGCTTTCTTT.

This sequence joins TRBV19 and TRBJ1-1; 7 nucleotides align to TRBD1. After removal of 4 bases from V and 0 bases from J, the junction contained 5 bases not matched to a gene. Germline V gene data show CDR1 as LNHDA and CDR2 as SQIVND (reference sequence). The CDR3 is made up of 15 amino acids. In nucleotides, the CDR3 is TGTGCCAGTAGTAGAAGACAGGGAATGAACACTGAAGCTTTCTTT. Protein sequence: CASSRRQGMNTEAFF.

This clone showed up just once. The rearrangement links TRBV28 to TRBJ2-7, with D possibly TRBD1 on 6 matching bases. Trimming removed 3 bases at V and 4 bases at J, with 13 bases between. The CDR3 covers 14 residues. Germline CDR1 MDHEN, CDR2 SYDVKM. Here the CDR3 DNA reads TGTGCCAGCAGTTTGGACAGAGGGCTGTACGAGCAGTACTTC. Its protein product is CASSLDRGLYEQYF.

Details on this clone: The same CDR3 arises from other DNA sequences in this sample as well. The gene calls are TRBV28 and TRBJ1-1, with TRBD1 matching over 7 bases. Germline V lookup: CDR1 MDHEN, CDR2 SYDVKM. CDR3 length: 11 amino acids. V was pared by 8 bases and J by 4 bases, with 1 base of the junction left unmatched. As DNA, the CDR3 is TGTGCCAGCTCAGGGGGCACTGAAGCTTTCTTT. Its protein is CASSGGTEAFF.

The CDR3 sequence: CASSPRTGDFSGANVLTF. CDR3 sequence (DNA): TGCGCCAGCAGCCCCCGGACAGGTGACTTTTCTGGGGCCAACGTCCTGACTTTC. V and J are TRBV5-1 and TRBJ2-6, with 7 bases lining up with TRBD1. The trim removed 4 bases at V and 1 base at J, leaving 11 bases unmatched. The CDR3 contains 18 residues. Germline V lookup: CDR1 SGHRS, CDR2 YFSETQ.

The CDR3 DNA follows: TGTGCCAGCAGCTCCGGGACCCTCACAGATACGCAGTATTTT. As protein: CASSSGTLTDTQYF. V is TRBV7-8 and J is TRBJ2-3, with D perhaps matching TRBD1 or TRBD2 (5 bases each). The germline V and J ends were trimmed by 4 bases and 2 bases, with 10 bases remaining between them. CDR1 and CDR2 from the germline V gene are SGHVS and FQNEAQ. The CDR3 loop spans 14 amino acids.

V is TRBV27 and J is TRBJ2-1; D gene ambiguous. CDR1 MNHEY and CDR2 SMNVEV come from the germline V gene (reference sequence). The length of the CDR3 is 15 residues. V lost 3 bases and J lost 6, with 15 bases in between. CDR3 amino acids: CASSFRRYSPNEQFF. The CDR3 DNA reads TGTGCCAGCAGTTTCAGGCGGTACAGCCCCAATGAGCAGTTCTTC.

The V gene is TRBV28, the J gene TRBJ2-7; TRBD1 matches at 8 bases. Germline V gene lookup returns CDR1 MDHEN and CDR2 SYDVKM. V lost 4 bases, J lost 3 bases, and 8 bases stayed unmatched. CDR3 length equals 15 residues. Here the CDR3 reads CASSSNRGSNYEQYF. CDR3 sequence (DNA): TGTGCCAGCAGTTCAAACAGGGGGTCAAACTACGAGCAGTACTTC.

This rearrangement joins TRBV5-5 to TRBJ2-7; TRBD1 matches at 8 bases. With V trimmed by 7 bases and J by 7 bases, 7 bases remained unmatched. The germline V gene has CDR1 SGHKS and CDR2 YYEKEE (reference sequence). The CDR3 sequence is 12 residues long. For the CDR3, the DNA is TGTGCCAGCGGACAGGGCGTCGGGGAGCAGTACTTC. Translating gives CASGQGVGEQYF.

The gene calls are TRBV21-1 and TRBJ1-2; the listed D gene, TRBD1, was not tested against the DNA. TRBV21-1 is shown as a pseudogene. The CDR3 is 15 amino acids. The CDR3 coding sequence is TGTGCCAGCAGCCCCGGACAGGGGGCTCACTATGGCTACACCTTC. Protein: CASSPGQGAHYGYTF.

Comment on this clone: The same CDR3 can be traced to other DNA sequences in this sample. V and J are TRBV5-1 and TRBJ2-5; D is ambiguous. The ends were cut back, 0 bases at V and 2 bases at J, with 5 bases in the middle. Per germline, CDR1 SGHRS and CDR2 YFSETQ. CDR3 length equals 13 residues. The CDR3: CASSLGVQETQYF. The CDR3 DNA sequence: TGCGCCAGCAGCTTGGGTGTTCAAGAGACCCAGTACTTC.

This chain links TRBV6-6 with TRBJ2-3; TRBD2 matches 16 bases. Germline CDR1 is MNHNY and CDR2 is SVGAGI (reference sequence). The CDR3 has 21 residues. J was trimmed by 6 bases and V by 6 bases; bases with no gene match: 21. DNA of the CDR3: TGTGCCAGCAGCAAATTTACCGGGACTAGCGGGGGGGAGCCCCTCAGGGATACGCAGTATTTT. This codes for CASSKFTGTSGGEPLRDTQYF.